Listed here is a single TCR beta chain. Its target is not known. Every contributor of samples was a Caucasian grown-up residing in Nashville, Tennessee. A split of CD4+ cells into CD45RA+ naive and CD45RA-negative memory subsets was performed. The study ran the assay at deep level. Here immunoSEQ multiplex PCR was the method, and the copy in TCRdb shows in-frame clones only, minus some. This sample carries 550,000 to 850,000 clones, around 74% of them seen once, and the ten largest clones take about 1.8%. Germline V gene data show CDR1 as LNHDA and CDR2 as SQIVND (reference sequence). The CDR3 spans 15 residues. The V end was cut by 6 bases, the J end by 2 bases, with 13 bases between. The sample originates from a study of shared clonotypes between healthy human individuals. General observations from the study: Generally, estimated richness proved larger in naive subsets than it did in memory subsets.

The chain has TRBV19 and TRBJ1-4, with D perhaps matching TRBD1 (5 bases). The sequence was collected from a woman under 40 in good health. The sample consisted of memory CD4+ T cells sorted from blood. Sample subset: CD45RA-negative fraction. In DNA, the CDR3 is TGTGCCAGTAGCGACAGTTCAGGCACTAATGAAAAACTGTTTTTT. Amino acid sequence: CASSDSSGTNEKLFF.